This T cell receptor (beta chain) was observed in a study of cytomegalovirus exposure and HLA in healthy donors. The PCR was carried out with 60 Vbeta primers and 13 Jbeta primers. Assay used: immunoSEQ multiplex PCR; TCRdb lists only in-frame clones, some missing. The sample holds 150,000 to 200,000 clones, over 75% seen once. Germline V CDR1 and CDR2: MDHEN, SYDVKM. Losses at the gene ends were 6 bases for V and 4 bases for J; bases not matched to a gene: 5. The CDR3 runs to 14 residues. The V and J genes are TRBV28 and TRBJ1-1, with 10 bases matching TRBD1. This clonotype was sampled from a woman aged 45-59 years in good health and CMV-seropositive. Sequencing was carried out using PBMCs. The CDR3 sequence is CASRTGGRGTEAFF. The CDR3 coding sequence is TGTGCCAGCAGGACAGGGGGCCGCGGCACTGAAGCTTTCTTT.